This T cell receptor (beta chain) emerged from a study of Ad26.COV2.S vaccination and SARS-CoV-2 variants. Stated treatment: around 19 received Ad26.COV2.S at low or high dose, single or two shots; 5 received placebo; per-sample allocation not given. Sampling took place 63 days after the first vaccine or placebo injection. This clone is a singleton in its sample. Its target is unknown. Germline V gene lookup returns CDR1 LGHDT and CDR2 YNNKEL (reference sequence). This CDR3 has 14 residues. Trimming stripped 1 base from V and 0 bases from J, with 7 bases between. Study results and limitations: Greater spike-specific TCR breadth was seen in vaccine recipients than in placebo recipients.

Clones were sequenced by immunoSEQ multiplex PCR, and TCRdb holds only the in-frame ones, with some missing. The repertoire holds 380,000 or so clones, with around 88% as singletons. This clonotype was obtained from a person between 18 and 65 years old who received the Ad26.COV2.S COVID-19 vaccine or a placebo. The sample here was peripheral blood, taken in a trial of Ad26.COV2.S vaccine versus placebo. V and J are TRBV3-1 (or the pseudogene TRBV3-2) and TRBJ2-7; no reliable D call. The DNA of the CDR3 is TGTGCCAGCAGCCAAGCCCGGAGCTCCTACGAGCAGTACTTC. Translated, it gives CASSQARSSYEQYF.